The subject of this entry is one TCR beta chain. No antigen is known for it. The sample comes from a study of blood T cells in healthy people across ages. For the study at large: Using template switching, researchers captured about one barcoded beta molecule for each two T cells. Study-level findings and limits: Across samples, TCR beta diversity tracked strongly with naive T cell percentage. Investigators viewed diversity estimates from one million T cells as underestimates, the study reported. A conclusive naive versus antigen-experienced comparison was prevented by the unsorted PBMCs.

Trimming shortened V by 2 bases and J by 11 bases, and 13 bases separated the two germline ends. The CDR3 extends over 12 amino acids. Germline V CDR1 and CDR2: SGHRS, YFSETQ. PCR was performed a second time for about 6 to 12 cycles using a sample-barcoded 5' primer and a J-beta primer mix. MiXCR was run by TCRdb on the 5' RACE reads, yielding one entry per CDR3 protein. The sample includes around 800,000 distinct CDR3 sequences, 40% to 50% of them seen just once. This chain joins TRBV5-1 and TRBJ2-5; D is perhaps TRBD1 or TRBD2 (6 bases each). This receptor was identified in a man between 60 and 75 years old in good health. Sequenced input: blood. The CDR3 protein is CASSFEGGRQYF. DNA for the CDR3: TGCGCCAGCAGCTTCGAGGGGGGCAGGCAGTACTTC.